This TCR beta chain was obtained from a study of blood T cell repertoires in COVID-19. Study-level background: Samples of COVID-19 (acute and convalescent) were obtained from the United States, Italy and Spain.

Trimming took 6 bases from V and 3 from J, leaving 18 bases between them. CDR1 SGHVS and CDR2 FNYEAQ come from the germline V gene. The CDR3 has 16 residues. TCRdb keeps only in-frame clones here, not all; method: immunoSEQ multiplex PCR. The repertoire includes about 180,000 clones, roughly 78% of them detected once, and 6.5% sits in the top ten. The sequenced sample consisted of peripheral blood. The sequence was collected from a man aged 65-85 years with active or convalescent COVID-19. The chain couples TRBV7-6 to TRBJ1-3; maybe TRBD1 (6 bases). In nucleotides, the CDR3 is TGTGCCAGCAGTTCCTCTCGGGGGGCTGATGGAAACACCATATATTTT. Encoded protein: CASSSSRGADGNTIYF.